Shown below are 5 T cell receptor beta chains from a single sample sequenced in a study of response to subunit inactivated influenza vaccine. TCRdb reanalysed the RT-PCR reads using MiXCR and keeps one entry per CDR3 protein. The sample lists around 150,000 distinct CDR3 sequences, around 9.9% occurring once. This specimen consisted of non-naive T cells sorted from PBMCs, obtained about 40 days after vaccination. These receptors were taken from a man aged 50 or older who received an inactivated influenza vaccine.

This clonotype was observed a few times. The chain carries TRBV20-1 and TRBJ2-3, with 7 positions matching TRBD2. This CDR3 comprises 13 residues. Losses at the gene ends were 6 bases for V and 2 bases for J; bases not matched to a gene: 5. The germline V gene encodes CDR1 DFQATT and CDR2 SNEGSKA (reference sequence). The CDR3 loop is CSARRDYTDTQYF. For the CDR3, the DNA is TGCAGTGCACGCCGGGACTACACAGATACGCAGTATTTT.

The sample holds a few counts of this clonotype. V and J are TRBV7-2 and TRBJ1-2; 11 bases are a match to TRBD1. This CDR3 comprises 15 residues. From germline, CDR1 is SGHTA and CDR2 FQGNSA. V dropped 5 bases and J dropped 4; count of bases not matched to a gene: 6. The CDR3 coding sequence is TGTGCCAGCAGCGTGGGACAGGGGGTCGGCTATGGCTACACCTTC. Amino acid sequence: CASSVGQGVGYGYTF.

The sample holds a few counts of this clonotype. V gene TRBV7-9 combines with J gene TRBJ1-2; 7 bases fit TRBD1. The V segment lost 5 bases and the J segment 1 base; nucleotides outside the gene matches: 10. The germline V gene encodes CDR1 SEHNR and CDR2 FQNEAQ (reference sequence). This CDR3 has 16 residues. In nucleotides, the CDR3 is TGTGCCAGCAGCCTAGGACAGGCCCAAGATAACTATGGCTACACCTTC. Its translation is CASSLGQAQDNYGYTF.

CDR3 residues: CASTFQGGFEQYF. The CDR3 DNA is TGTGCCAGCACCTTTCAGGGAGGTTTCGAGCAGTACTTC. The chain carries TRBV6-2 or TRBV6-3 and TRBJ2-7; a possible D gene is TRBD2 (6 bases). Trimming took 7 bases from V and 6 from J, leaving 16 bases between them. The CDR3 length is 13 residues. Germline CDR1 MNHEY, CDR2 SVGEGT.

The sample holds many counts of this clonotype. The gene calls are TRBV4-1 and TRBJ1-2; possible D gene TRBD1, 6 bases. Germline-derived CDR1 and CDR2 are MGHRA and YSYEKL. V lost 1 base and J 8 bases, leaving 14 bases between the germline ends. The CDR3 length is 14 residues. CDR3 sequence (DNA): TGCGCCAGCAGCCAAGGGTCAGGGGCTGGCGGCTACACCTTC. This encodes CASSQGSGAGGYTF.